A single sample gave rise to the 17 T cell receptor beta chains below, sequenced in a study of blood T cell repertoires in COVID-19. Clones were read by immunoSEQ multiplex PCR, and TCRdb kept only the in-frame ones, dropping some. The data hold about 80,000 clones, with approximately 88% observed a single time. What was sequenced was peripheral blood. These receptor sequences come from a woman of 80 years or more with acute or convalescent COVID-19.

The rearrangement links TRBV6-1 to TRBJ2-1; 7 bases are a match to TRBD2. This CDR3 comprises 17 residues. The germline V gene encodes CDR1 MNHNS and CDR2 SASEGT. Unmatched junction bases numbered 22, after V lost 2 bases and J lost 15 bases. CDR3: CASSEPRSTGLPFPRFF. CDR3 DNA sequence: TGTGCCAGCAGTGAACCCAGGTCAACGGGACTACCTTTTCCGCGGTTCTTC.

This chain links TRBV5-1 with TRBJ1-5; D is possibly TRBD1 (5 bases). The V gene's germline CDR1 is SGHRS and CDR2 YFSETQ. Between the trimmed V and J ends, which lost 0 bases and 2 bases, there was a span of 15 bases. The CDR3 extends over 17 amino acids. The CDR3 spells CASSLDQGGLGNQPQHF. CDR3 in DNA: TGCGCCAGCAGCTTGGACCAGGGTGGGTTGGGCAATCAGCCCCAGCATTTT.

This chain joins TRBV5-1 and TRBJ2-7, with 8 bases matching TRBD2. This CDR3 contains 15 residues. The trim removed 4 bases at V and 4 bases at J, leaving 10 bases unmatched. Germline V lookup: CDR1 SGHRS, CDR2 YFSETQ. CDR3 residues: CASSLKAGAGYEQYF. The CDR3 DNA is TGCGCCAGCAGCCTAAAAGCGGGAGCCGGGTACGAGCAGTACTTC. Complete variable domain (other parts from reference TRBV5-1 and TRBJ2-7): KAGVTQTPRYLIKTRGQQVTLSCSPISGHRSVSWYQQTPGQGLQFLFEYFSETQRNKGNFPGRFSGRQFSNSRSEMNVSTLELGDSALYLCASSLKAGAGYEQYFGPGTRLTVT.

The chain recombines TRBV3-1 (or the pseudogene TRBV3-2) with TRBJ2-5, with 10 nucleotides matching TRBD1. V shed 4 bases, J shed 3 bases, and the junction held 8 bases outside the gene matches. CDR1 is LGHDT, CDR2 YNNKEL, per germline (reference sequence). The CDR3 is 16 residues long. The CDR3 loop reads CASSPLGQGTEETQYF. The CDR3 coding sequence is TGTGCCAGCAGCCCGCTGGGACAGGGGACTGAAGAGACCCAGTACTTC.

The chain couples TRBV19 to TRBJ1-5, with TRBD1 matching 10 bases. The ends lost 6 bases at V and 7 bases at J; junction bases unmatched: 15. CDR1 and CDR2 from the germline V gene are LNHDA and SQIVND (reference sequence). The CDR3 extends over 17 amino acids. The CDR3 nucleotides read TGTGCCAGTAGACTCCTACCGGGACAGGGGAGGGTGCAGCCCCAGCATTTT. Protein sequence: CASRLLPGQGRVQPQHF.

This chain uses TRBV5-4 with TRBJ2-1; 7 bases map to TRBD2. The germline V gene encodes CDR1 SGHNT and CDR2 YYREEE (reference sequence). This CDR3 is built from 15 residues. V shed 4 bases and J 6 bases; nucleotides not matched to a gene: 10. CDR3 sequence: CASSLTSATGNEQFF. For the CDR3, the DNA is TGTGCCAGCAGCCTTACTAGCGCAACAGGCAATGAGCAGTTCTTC.

The CDR3 reads CASSKTETMNTEAFF. CDR3 nucleotide sequence: TGTGCCAGTAGTAAGACAGAGACGATGAACACTGAAGCTTTCTTT. The rearrangement joins TRBV19 to TRBJ1-1; TRBD1 is a possible D gene (5 bases). The CDR3 totals 15 residues. Trimming removed 4 bases from V and 0 bases from J, with 12 bases in between. The germline CDR1 and CDR2 sequences are LNHDA and SQIVND (reference sequence).

CDR3: CASSEPLAGVSGELFF. The CDR3 coding sequence is TGTGCCAGCAGCGAACCCCTAGCGGGAGTTTCTGGGGAGCTGTTTTTT. The V and J genes are TRBV7-2 and TRBJ2-2; 10 bases are a match to TRBD2. The J segment lost 8 bases and the V segment lost 5 bases, leaving 11 bases of the junction unmatched. The CDR3 spans 16 residues. Per germline, CDR1 SGHTA and CDR2 FQGNSA.

This chain uses TRBV7-8 with TRBJ2-1; the match to TRBD2 covers 11 bases. This CDR3 has 16 residues. Trimming at V came to 5 bases and at J to 8 bases, leaving 11 bases not matched to a gene. The V gene's germline CDR1 is SGHVS and CDR2 FQNEAQ. The CDR3 loop is CASSPSGGLAGHEQFF. The DNA for the CDR3 is TGTGCCAGCAGCCCGTCCGGCGGACTAGCGGGCCATGAGCAGTTCTTC. Full variable domain (rest looked up from reference TRBV7-8 and TRBJ2-1): GAGVSQSPRYKVAKRGQDVALRCDPISGHVSLFWYQQALGQGPEFLTYFQNEAQLDKSGLPSDRFFAERPEGSVSTLKIQRTQQEDSAVYLCASSPSGGLAGHEQFFGPGTRLTVL.

V is TRBV7-2 and J is TRBJ2-1; unclear D gene. Trimming took 1 base from V and 0 from J, leaving 10 bases between them. The CDR3 contains 16 residues. In germline, CDR1 is SGHTA, CDR2 FQGNSA. CDR3 coding DNA: TGTGCCAGCAGCTTAGGGCAAACCCGCTCCTACAATGAGCAGTTCTTC. Translated, it gives CASSLGQTRSYNEQFF.

The chain links TRBV6-5 to TRBJ1-4, with a tentative D call TRBD1 (6 bases). CDR1 MNHEY and CDR2 SVGAGI come from the germline V gene. The length of the CDR3 is 14 residues. Trimming removed 1 base from V and 8 bases from J, with 11 bases in between. The CDR3 sequence is CASSYYREGEKLFF. CDR3 nucleotide sequence: TGTGCCAGCAGTTACTACAGGGAGGGGGAAAAACTGTTTTTT.

The V and J genes are TRBV7-8 and TRBJ1-6; no reliable D call. The germline V gene encodes CDR1 SGHVS and CDR2 FQNEAQ. Trimming stripped 4 bases from V and 0 bases from J, with 16 bases between. The CDR3 loop spans 18 amino acids. The CDR3 DNA reads TGTGCCAGCAGCTCGAGTCTCCCCCTAAGCTCCTATAATTCACCCCTCCACTTT. As protein: CASSSSLPLSSYNSPLHF.

V is TRBV6-5 and J is TRBJ2-2; TRBD2 might be the D (5 bases). This CDR3 is built from 15 residues. V was clipped by 4 bases and J by 1 base, with 10 bases between them. Germline V CDR1 and CDR2: MNHEY, SVGAGI. The CDR3 bases are TGTGCCAGCAGTTCCCCCCGGGGGAACACCGGGGAGCTGTTTTTT. It translates to CASSSPRGNTGELFF.

V gene TRBV6-2 or TRBV6-3 combines with J gene TRBJ1-2; D is unclear. Germline V CDR1 and CDR2: MNHEY, SVGEGT. The CDR3 runs 14 residues. V gave up 4 bases and J gave up 8 bases, with 17 bases separating them. The CDR3 spells CASSSGLNARGYTF. The CDR3 DNA sequence: TGTGCCAGCAGTTCTGGGCTCAACGCCCGGGGCTACACCTTC.

V gene TRBV27 combines with J gene TRBJ1-1; 11 bases agree with TRBD1. This CDR3 spans 15 amino acids. After removal of 5 bases from V and 3 bases from J, the junction contained 5 bases not matched to a gene. CDR1 and CDR2 from the germline V gene are MNHEY and SMNVEV (reference sequence). The CDR3 DNA reads as TGTGCCAGCAGTGCGGACAGGGGGCGCGACACTGAAGCTTTCTTT. Its protein is CASSADRGRDTEAFF.

The chain recombines TRBV19 with TRBJ2-5; 8 positions match TRBD2. The junction had 3 bases not matched to a gene; V was cut back by 3 bases and J by 3 bases. The germline V gene has CDR1 LNHDA and CDR2 SQIVND (reference sequence). The CDR3 contains 14 residues. This chain's CDR3 is CASSISAGEETQYF. The CDR3 DNA reads as TGTGCCAGTAGTATTTCAGCGGGGGAAGAGACCCAGTACTTC.

The genes are TRBV9 and TRBJ2-3, with D maybe TRBD2 (7 bases). The germline V and J ends were trimmed by 0 bases and 6 bases, with 17 bases remaining between them. Germline-derived CDR1 and CDR2 are SGDLS and YYNGEE. This CDR3 is built from 16 residues. DNA of the CDR3: TGTGCCAGCAGCGTAGGGCTCCGTGGGGGGGCGGATACGCAGTATTTT. Its translation is CASSVGLRGGADTQYF.